A selection of T cell receptor beta chains follows, all from one sample in a study of T cell responses to AZD1222 COVID-19 vaccine. Libraries were prepared by immunoSEQ multiplex PCR; TCRdb keeps only in-frame clonotypes and omits some of them. Of 150,000 or so clones listed, 85% to 95% are singletons. The input for sequencing was peripheral blood, taken on day 0 of AZD1222 vaccination. These receptors were obtained from an adult in good health. The CDR3 runs from the conserved cysteine through the conserved F or W.

CDR3 protein: CASSSHYSGTVNTEAFF
CDR3 length: 17
V gene: TRBV27

CDR3 protein: CASREDRQNTEAFF
CDR3 length: 14
V gene: TRBV19

CDR3 protein: CASSWRSFGTDTQYF
CDR3 length: 15
V gene: TRBV7-3

CDR3 protein: CASSFDRWGEKLFF
CDR3 length: 14
V gene: TRBV5-1

CDR3 protein: CASSLGSVLAGPYNEQFF
CDR3 length: 18
V gene: TRBV28

CDR3 protein: CASSVDGPGGYTF
CDR3 length: 13
V gene: TRBV6-2/TRBV6-3

CDR3 protein: CASSFSGQVSGGYGYTF
CDR3 length: 17
V gene: TRBV27

CDR3 protein: CASTTGTETDTQYF
CDR3 length: 14
V gene: TRBV19

CDR3 protein: CASSQTRESTDTQYF
CDR3 length: 15
V gene: TRBV27

CDR3 protein: CASSLGQASNQPQHF
CDR3 length: 15
V gene: TRBV7-8

CDR3 protein: CASTVRDRVGYEQYF
CDR3 length: 15
V gene: TRBV5-4

CDR3 protein: CASSYGYRGLYEQYF
CDR3 length: 15
V gene: TRBV6-2/TRBV6-3

CDR3 protein: CASRSWGSQWGGYTF
CDR3 length: 15
V gene: TRBV5-4

CDR3 protein: CAWSVISESQPQHF
CDR3 length: 14
V gene: TRBV30

CDR3 protein: CASSLGGGYEQYF
CDR3 length: 13
V gene: TRBV7-2

CDR3 protein: CASSVAQQSGGEAFF
CDR3 length: 15
V gene: TRBV9

CDR3 protein: CASSPLRLLRGEDQPQHF
CDR3 length: 18
V gene: TRBV18

CDR3 protein: CASSLAPREGYTF
CDR3 length: 13
V gene: TRBV5-1

CDR3 protein: CASSIALYNEQFF
CDR3 length: 13
V gene: TRBV19

CDR3 protein: CASSTPETATYGYTF
CDR3 length: 15
V gene: TRBV19

CDR3 protein: CASSLGTGDNSPLHF
CDR3 length: 15
V gene: TRBV4-2

CDR3 protein: CASSFRTPRGPGELFF
CDR3 length: 16
V gene: TRBV11-2

CDR3 protein: CASSLDGTGTGGLLYGYTF
CDR3 length: 19
V gene: TRBV11-2

CDR3 protein: CASKADTQYF
CDR3 length: 10
V gene: TRBV6-5

CDR3 protein: CASSSGANVLTF
CDR3 length: 12
V gene: TRBV12-3/TRBV12-4

CDR3 protein: CASSLGGLAGVETQYF
CDR3 length: 16
V gene: TRBV7-2

CDR3 protein: CASSLAAGYGYTF
CDR3 length: 13
V gene: TRBV7-8

CDR3 protein: CASRGDSDNSPLHF
CDR3 length: 14
V gene: TRBV2

CDR3 protein: CASSQGFGETEAFF
CDR3 length: 14
V gene: TRBV19

CDR3 protein: CAWSLSSGGGENEQFF
CDR3 length: 16
V gene: TRBV30

CDR3 protein: CASSPTTGPYGYTF
CDR3 length: 14
V gene: TRBV19

CDR3 protein: CAWSPRRSGRISSTDTQYF
CDR3 length: 19
V gene: TRBV30

CDR3 protein: CASSQRLGDEQYF
CDR3 length: 13
V gene: TRBV4-3

CDR3 protein: CASSYSASGSSPRQFF
CDR3 length: 16
V gene: TRBV6-5

CDR3 protein: CASSSPDRMWTEAFF
CDR3 length: 15
V gene: TRBV28

CDR3 protein: CASGLGQPIYGYTF
CDR3 length: 14
V gene: TRBV12-5

CDR3 protein: CASSAQTDYYGNTIYF
CDR3 length: 16
V gene: TRBV9

CDR3 protein: CASSATSYEQYF
CDR3 length: 12
V gene: TRBV6-5

CDR3 protein: CASMAGSSYNSPLHF
CDR3 length: 15
V gene: TRBV6-5

CDR3 protein: CAISAPSSGRTDTQYF
CDR3 length: 16
V gene: TRBV10-3

CDR3 protein: CASRHTGIGNQPQHF
CDR3 length: 15
V gene: TRBV6-5

CDR3 protein: CASSAAASGRPNEQFF
CDR3 length: 16
V gene: TRBV6-4

CDR3 protein: CASSSGVAGGPQQFF
CDR3 length: 15
V gene: TRBV27

CDR3 protein: CASTGGQGASYEQYF
CDR3 length: 15
V gene: TRBV28

CDR3 protein: CASSDGTTGPSYEQYF
CDR3 length: 16
V gene: TRBV5-1

CDR3 protein: CASSSAGPPDNEQFF
CDR3 length: 15
V gene: TRBV7-3

CDR3 protein: CASQREPGNTEAFF
CDR3 length: 14
V gene: TRBV6-5

CDR3 protein: CSADRGNIQYF
CDR3 length: 11
V gene: TRBV20-1

CDR3 protein: CASSPRTTGRYEQYF
CDR3 length: 15
V gene: TRBV6-5

CDR3 protein: CASSKSGRVAGELFF
CDR3 length: 15
V gene: TRBV5-6

CDR3 protein: CASSQTDRAGYTF
CDR3 length: 13
V gene: TRBV4-1

CDR3 protein: CASSQVGGWGTDTQYF
CDR3 length: 16
V gene: TRBV4-3

CDR3 protein: CASSQEGSGIYEQYF
CDR3 length: 15
V gene: TRBV4-1

CDR3 protein: CSAGRLTDTQYF
CDR3 length: 12
V gene: TRBV29-1

CDR3 protein: CASSPTGGITDTQYF
CDR3 length: 15
V gene: TRBV4-3

CDR3 protein: CASSGGTAAHQPQHF
CDR3 length: 15
V gene: TRBV7-8

CDR3 protein: CASSVGTGYGYTF
CDR3 length: 13
V gene: TRBV25-1

CDR3 protein: CASSQGAGGVEKLFF
CDR3 length: 15
V gene: TRBV4-1

CDR3 protein: CAMGTGWTRSPLHF
CDR3 length: 14
V gene: TRBV28

CDR3 protein: CASSLASGRGEQYF
CDR3 length: 14
V gene: TRBV28